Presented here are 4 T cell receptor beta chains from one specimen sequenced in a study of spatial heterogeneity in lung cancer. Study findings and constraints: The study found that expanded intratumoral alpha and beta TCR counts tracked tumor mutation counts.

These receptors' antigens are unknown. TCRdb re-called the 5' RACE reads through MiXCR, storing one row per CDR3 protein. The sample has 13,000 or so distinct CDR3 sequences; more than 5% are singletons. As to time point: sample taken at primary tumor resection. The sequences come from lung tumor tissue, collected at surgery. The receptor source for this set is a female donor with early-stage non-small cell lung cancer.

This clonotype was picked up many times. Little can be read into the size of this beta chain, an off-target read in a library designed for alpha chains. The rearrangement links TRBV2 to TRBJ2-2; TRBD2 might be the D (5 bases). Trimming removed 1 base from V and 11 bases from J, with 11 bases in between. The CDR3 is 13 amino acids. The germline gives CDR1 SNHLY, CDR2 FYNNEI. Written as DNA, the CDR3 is TGTGCCAGCAGTGAAGGTTGGGAGCGCGAGCTGTTTTTT. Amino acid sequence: CASSEGWERELFF.

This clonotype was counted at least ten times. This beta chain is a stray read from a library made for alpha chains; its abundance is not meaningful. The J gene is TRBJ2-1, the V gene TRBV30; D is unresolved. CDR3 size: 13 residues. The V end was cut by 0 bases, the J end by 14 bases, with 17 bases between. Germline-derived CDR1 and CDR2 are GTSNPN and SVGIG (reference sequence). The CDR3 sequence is CAWSVRAMAGEFF. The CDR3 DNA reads TGTGCCTGGAGTGTACGGGCCATGGCTGGCGAGTTCTTC.

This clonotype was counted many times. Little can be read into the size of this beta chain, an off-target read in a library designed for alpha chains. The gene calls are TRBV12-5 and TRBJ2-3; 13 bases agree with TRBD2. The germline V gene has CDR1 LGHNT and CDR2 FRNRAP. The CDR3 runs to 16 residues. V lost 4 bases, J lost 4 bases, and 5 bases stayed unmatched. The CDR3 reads CASGSGLAGVADTQYF. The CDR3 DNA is TGTGCTAGTGGTTCCGGACTAGCGGGGGTGGCAGATACGCAGTATTTT.

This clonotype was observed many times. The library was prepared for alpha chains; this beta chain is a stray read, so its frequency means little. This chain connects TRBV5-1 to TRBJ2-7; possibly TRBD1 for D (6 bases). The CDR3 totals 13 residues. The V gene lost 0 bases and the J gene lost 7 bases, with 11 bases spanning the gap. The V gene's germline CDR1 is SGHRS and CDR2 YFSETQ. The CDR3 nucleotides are TGCGCCAGCAGCTTGGCCAACAGGGAAGAGCAGTACTTC. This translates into CASSLANREEQYF.